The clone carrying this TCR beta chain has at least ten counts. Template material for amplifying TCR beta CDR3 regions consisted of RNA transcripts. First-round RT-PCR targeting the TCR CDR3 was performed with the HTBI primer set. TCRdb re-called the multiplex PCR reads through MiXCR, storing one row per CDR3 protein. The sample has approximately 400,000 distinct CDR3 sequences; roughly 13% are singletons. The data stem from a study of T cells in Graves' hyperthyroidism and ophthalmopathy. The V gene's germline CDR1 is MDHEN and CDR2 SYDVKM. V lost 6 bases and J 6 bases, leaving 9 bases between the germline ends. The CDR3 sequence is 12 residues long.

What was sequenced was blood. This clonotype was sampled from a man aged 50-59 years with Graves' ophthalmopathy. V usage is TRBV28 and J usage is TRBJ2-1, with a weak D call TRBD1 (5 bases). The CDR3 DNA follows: TGTGCCAGCAGAGGGGCAGTCAATGAGCAGTTCTTC. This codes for CASRGAVNEQFF. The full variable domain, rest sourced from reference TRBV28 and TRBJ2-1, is DVKVTQSSRYLVKRTGEKVFLECVQDMDHENMFWYRQDPGLGLRLIYFSYDVKMKEKGDIPEGYSVSREKKERFSLILESASTNQTSMYLCASRGAVNEQFFGPGTRLTVL.